The 24 T cell receptor beta chains below come from one sample, sequenced in a study of technical replicates of blood from a few donors. Clones were sequenced by immunoSEQ multiplex PCR, and TCRdb holds only the in-frame ones, with some missing. The table includes some 74,000 clones, roughly 90% detected once. The sequencing sample was made of T cells isolated from PBMCs. These receptors came from a human donor in good health.

V gene TRBV7-9 combines with J gene TRBJ2-1; 10 nucleotides line up with TRBD2. J gave up 2 bases and V 5 bases, and 3 bases lay outside the gene matches. Germline V lookup: CDR1 SEHNR, CDR2 FQNEAQ (reference sequence). CDR3 length equals 15 residues. CDR3: CASSQSGRAYNEQFF. Here the CDR3 DNA reads TGTGCCAGCAGCCAGAGCGGGAGGGCCTACAATGAGCAGTTCTTC.

This chain links TRBV4-3 with TRBJ2-1; 7 bases map to TRBD1. V was pared by 0 bases and J by 10 bases, with 12 bases of the junction left unmatched. Per the germline V gene, CDR1 is LGHNA and CDR2 is YSLEER. This CDR3 has 16 residues. CDR3 residues: CASSQEGQTGFREQFF. CDR3 coding DNA: TGCGCCAGCAGCCAAGAGGGCCAGACAGGGTTCAGAGAGCAGTTCTTC.

A single count supports this clone. V is TRBV19 and J is TRBJ2-1; D ambiguous. In germline, CDR1 is LNHDA, CDR2 SQIVND (reference sequence). The CDR3 sequence is 17 residues long. Trimming removed 5 bases from V and 0 bases from J, with 17 bases in between. CDR3 nucleotides: TGTGCCAGTAGTCCCCTTGACTGGTCGAGCTCCTACAATGAGCAGTTCTTC. As protein: CASSPLDWSSSYNEQFF.

This clone occurred once. The genes are TRBV14 and TRBJ2-5; D might be TRBD2 (5 bases). The germline V gene encodes CDR1 SGHDN and CDR2 FVKESK. The CDR3 runs to 16 residues. Between the trimmed V and J ends, which lost 0 bases and 2 bases, there was a span of 13 bases. CDR3 loop: CASSQDFRGLQETQYF. The CDR3 nucleotides read TGTGCCAGCAGCCAAGATTTTCGAGGACTTCAAGAGACCCAGTACTTC.

V gene TRBV7-6 combines with J gene TRBJ2-7, with 11 bases matching TRBD2. J lost 4 bases, V lost 5 bases, and 7 bases had no gene match. There are 15 residues in the CDR3. Germline-derived CDR1 and CDR2 are SGHVS and FNYEAQ. The CDR3: CASSLGTSGLYEQYF. CDR3 in DNA: TGTGCCAGCAGCCTAGGGACTAGCGGATTATACGAGCAGTACTTC.

The chain couples TRBV21-1 to TRBJ2-2; the table names TRBD1, a call not compared with the DNA. TRBV21-1 is a pseudogene segment. CDR3 length equals 15 residues. CDR3 bases: TGTGCCAGCAGCAAAGCCAGGGGCGACACCGGGGAGCTGTTTTTT. It translates to CASSKARGDTGELFF.

The V call is TRBV6-5, the J call TRBJ2-7; 12 nucleotides agree with TRBD2. The CDR3 spans 16 residues. Germline lookup yields CDR1 MNHEY and CDR2 SVGAGI. V gave up 4 bases and J gave up 0 bases; unmatched junction bases: 4. The CDR3: CASSSPTSGSSYEQYF. CDR3 sequence (DNA): TGTGCCAGCAGTTCACCGACTAGCGGGAGCTCCTACGAGCAGTACTTC.

This chain joins TRBV2 and TRBJ2-1; 8 bases line up with TRBD1. The CDR3 has 13 amino acids. CDR1 and CDR2 from the germline V gene are SNHLY and FYNNEI. V shed 4 bases and J 9 bases; nucleotides not matched to a gene: 5. CDR3 in DNA: TGTGCCAGCAGTGGGACAGGGCTCGCTGAGCAGTTCTTC. Amino acid sequence: CASSGTGLAEQFF.

The gene calls are TRBV4-1 and TRBJ2-5; 8 nucleotides align to TRBD2. V gave up 1 base and J gave up 5 bases; unmatched junction bases: 6. The CDR3 has 15 amino acids. The germline V gene has CDR1 MGHRA and CDR2 YSYEKL. The CDR3 reads CASSQGGGRSETQYF. Written as DNA, the CDR3 is TGCGCCAGCAGCCAAGGGGGCGGGAGGTCGGAGACCCAGTACTTC.

The rearrangement uses TRBV30 and TRBJ2-7; D is perhaps TRBD2 (6 bases). The CDR3 covers 13 residues. Germline CDR1 reads GTSNPN; CDR2 reads SVGIG (reference sequence). V was cut by 0 bases and J by 7 bases, with 13 bases left in between. The CDR3: CAWSVSGVDEQYF. CDR3 nucleotides: TGTGCCTGGAGTGTATCGGGGGTCGATGAGCAGTACTTC.

The V call is TRBV19, the J call TRBJ1-1; tentatively, D is TRBD1 (6 bases). CDR3 length: 11 amino acids. Germline CDR1 reads LNHDA; CDR2 reads SQIVND (reference sequence). For the CDR3, the DNA is TGTGCTACTAGGGGGTCGGGAAAAGCTTTCTTT. Protein: CATRGSGKAFF.

The J gene is TRBJ2-7, the V gene TRBV10-3; D is possibly TRBD1 (6 bases). Trimming pared 0 bases from V and 3 bases from J, leaving 9 bases between. CDR3 length: 14 amino acids. Germline CDR1 and CDR2: ENHRY and SYGVKD. DNA for the CDR3: TGTGCCATCAGTGAGTCCCAGGGGTACTACGAGCAGTACTTC. It codes for CAISESQGYYEQYF.

The V and J genes are TRBV19 and TRBJ1-1; D is possibly TRBD1 (5 bases). The CDR3 loop spans 13 amino acids. CDR1 is LNHDA and CDR2 is SQIVND in the germline V gene (reference sequence). Deletions cut 3 bases from V and 6 bases from J, with 11 bases between. CDR3 nucleotide sequence: TGTGCCAGTAGTATGCAGGGTAGGGCTGAAGCTTTCTTT. Translated, it gives CASSMQGRAEAFF.

The chain uses TRBV4-2 and TRBJ1-1; 9 bases agree with TRBD1. The junction had 6 bases not matched to a gene; V was cut back by 5 bases and J by 8 bases. This CDR3 comprises 13 residues. Germline values: CDR1 LGHNA, CDR2 YNFKEQ. The CDR3 nucleotides are TGTGCCAGCAGCAAGGGACAGGGAAAGGAAGCTTTCTTT. This gives the protein CASSKGQGKEAFF.

This chain links TRBV9 with TRBJ2-3, with 15 bases that match TRBD2. Trimming took 3 bases from V and 5 from J; bases not matched to a gene: 10. The CDR3 runs 18 residues. CDR1 is SGDLS and CDR2 is YYNGEE in the germline V gene. CDR3: CASSAMRTSGRVGDTQYF. DNA of the CDR3: TGTGCCAGCAGCGCGATGCGGACTAGCGGGAGGGTAGGAGATACGCAGTATTTT.

The J gene is TRBJ2-7, the V gene TRBV5-1; tentative D call: TRBD1 (6 bases). The length of the CDR3 is 15 residues. The V end lost 2 bases, the J end lost 3 bases, and 15 bases lay between the germline ends. Germline CDR1 is SGHRS and CDR2 is YFSETQ. This chain's CDR3 is CASSFHRVKLYEQYF. The CDR3 DNA reads TGCGCCAGCAGCTTCCACAGGGTTAAGCTCTACGAGCAGTACTTC.

The CDR3 nucleotides are TGCGCCAGCAGCCAAATCCCCGGACTAGCCGAAGAGACCCAGTACTTC. Amino acids: CASSQIPGLAEETQYF. V usage is TRBV4-1 and J usage is TRBJ2-5; TRBD2 aligns across 8 bases. Germline V lookup: CDR1 MGHRA, CDR2 YSYEKL. V shed 2 bases, J shed 3 bases, and the junction held 8 bases outside the gene matches. The CDR3 contains 16 residues.

The chain combines TRBV27 with TRBJ2-4; 10 positions agree with TRBD2. Germline V gene sequence: CDR1 MNHEY, CDR2 SMNVEV (reference sequence). J was trimmed by 0 bases and V by 6 bases; bases with no gene match: 8. This CDR3 region has 17 residues. The CDR3 DNA follows: TGTGCCAGCAGAGAATGGGCTAGCGGGGGAGCCAAAAACATTCAGTACTTC. It translates to CASREWASGGAKNIQYF.

This clone was picked up a small number of times. The chain combines TRBV28 with TRBJ1-1; D uncertain. V was trimmed by 6 bases and J by 4 bases, leaving 9 bases between them. The CDR3 length is 12 residues. Germline V gene sequence: CDR1 MDHEN, CDR2 SYDVKM. DNA of the CDR3: TGTGCCAGCAGCTCGCCAGTCACTGAAGCTTTCTTT. This gives the protein CASSSPVTEAFF.

The rearrangement uses TRBV30 and TRBJ2-7; no definite D call. Germline V gene lookup returns CDR1 GTSNPN and CDR2 SVGIG (reference sequence). The CDR3 is 11 amino acids. V was shortened by 0 bases and J by 4 bases, with 4 bases between the two germline ends. This CDR3 is CAWSVQYEQYF. Written as DNA, the CDR3 is TGTGCCTGGAGTGTCCAGTACGAGCAGTACTTC. Supplemented by reference TRBV30 and TRBJ2-7, the full variable domain reads SQTIHQWPATLVQPVGSPLSLECTVEGTSNPNLYWYRQAAGRGLQLLFYSVGIGQISSEVPQNLSASRPQDRQFILSSKKLLLSDSGFYLCAWSVQYEQYFGPGTRLTVT.

The rearrangement links TRBV9 to TRBJ1-2; D remains ambiguous. The CDR3 runs to 15 residues. The germline gives CDR1 SGDLS, CDR2 YYNGEE. Trimming left V 3 bases short and J 4 bases short, with 16 bases between. The CDR3 protein is CASSETHTVSYGYTF. The CDR3 nucleotides read TGTGCCAGCAGCGAAACCCATACAGTGTCCTATGGCTACACCTTC.

The rearrangement joins TRBV28 to TRBJ2-7; 7 nucleotides align to TRBD2. With 3 bases clipped from V and 3 bases from J, the junction kept 5 bases outside the gene matches. The CDR3 runs 14 residues. CDR1 and CDR2 from the germline V gene are MDHEN and SYDVKM. The CDR3, as DNA: TGTGCCAGCAGTTTGGGGCGGGAGATCTACGAGCAGTACTTC. Translating gives CASSLGREIYEQYF.

The chain couples TRBV28 to TRBJ2-7, with TRBD2 as a possible D gene (6 bases). The CDR3 loop spans 14 amino acids. V dropped 2 bases and J dropped 4 bases, with 12 bases sitting between them. Germline loops: CDR1 MDHEN, CDR2 SYDVKM. This CDR3 is CASSLMPGEYEQYF. The DNA for the CDR3 is TGTGCCAGCAGTTTAATGCCGGGAGAGTACGAGCAGTACTTC.

V is TRBV4-3 and J is TRBJ2-3, with TRBD2 as a possible D gene (5 bases). Germline lookup yields CDR1 LGHNA and CDR2 YSLEER. There are 15 residues in the CDR3. V gave up 0 bases and J gave up 2 bases, with 9 bases separating them. This CDR3 is CASSQERGITDTQYF. The CDR3 DNA reads TGCGCCAGCAGCCAAGAAAGAGGGATCACAGATACGCAGTATTTT.